This T cell receptor beta chain is drawn from a study of Graves' ophthalmopathy and Graves' hyperthyroidism. The authors amplified TCR beta CDR3 regions, and they did so from RNA transcripts for repertoire sequencing. First-round RT-PCR used HTBI primers; second-round multiplex PCR followed. Each CDR3 protein gets one entry after TCRdb re-called the multiplex PCR reads with MiXCR. The table has around 600,000 distinct CDR3 sequences, roughly 41% seen once. V was shortened by 2 bases and J by 4 bases, with 8 bases between the two germline ends. Germline V gives CDR1 SEHNR, CDR2 FQNEAQ (reference sequence). There are 13 residues in the CDR3.

V is TRBV7-9 and J is TRBJ1-1, with no clear D. Sequencing was carried out using peripheral blood. This TCR came from an adult man with Graves' ophthalmopathy. For the CDR3, the DNA is TGTGCCAGCAGCTTAACCGATAGCACTGAAGCTTTCTTT. Translating gives CASSLTDSTEAFF.